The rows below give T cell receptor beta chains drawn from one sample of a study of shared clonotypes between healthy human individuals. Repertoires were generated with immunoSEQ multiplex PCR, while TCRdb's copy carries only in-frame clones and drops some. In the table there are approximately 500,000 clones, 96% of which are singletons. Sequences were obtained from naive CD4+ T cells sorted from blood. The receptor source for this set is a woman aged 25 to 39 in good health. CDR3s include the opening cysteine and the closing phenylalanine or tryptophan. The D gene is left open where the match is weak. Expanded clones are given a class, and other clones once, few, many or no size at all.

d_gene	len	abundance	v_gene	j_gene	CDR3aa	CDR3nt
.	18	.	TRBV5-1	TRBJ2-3	CASSLLVVQGASTDTQYF	TGCGCCAGCAGCTTGCTTGTTGTCCAGGGAGCTAGCACAGATACGCAGTATTTT
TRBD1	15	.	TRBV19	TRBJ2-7	CASSIQQGDHYEQYF	TGTGCCAGTAGTATCCAACAGGGGGACCACTACGAGCAGTACTTC
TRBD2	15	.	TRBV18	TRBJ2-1	CASSRGLASYNEQFF	TGTGCCAGCTCACGGGGACTAGCTTCCTACAATGAGCAGTTCTTC
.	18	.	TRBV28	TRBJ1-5	CASSLRKMDSLTAQPQHF	TGTGCCAGCAGTTTAAGAAAAATGGACAGCTTGACAGCTCAGCCCCAGCATTTT
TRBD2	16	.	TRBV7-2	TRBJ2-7	CASSLVSSGNPYEQYF	TGTGCCAGCAGCTTAGTTTCTAGCGGGAACCCCTACGAGCAGTACTTC
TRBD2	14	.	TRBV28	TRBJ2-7	CASIEAGGSYEQYF	TGTGCCAGCATTGAAGCGGGAGGGTCCTACGAGCAGTACTTC
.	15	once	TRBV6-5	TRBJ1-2	CASSYSRRGGYGYTF	TGTGCCAGCAGTTACTCGCGTCGCGGAGGGTATGGCTACACCTTC
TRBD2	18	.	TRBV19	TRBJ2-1	CASSQGLAGGSSYNEQFF	TGTGCCAGTAGTCAGGGACTAGCGGGAGGATCCTCCTACAATGAGCAGTTCTTC
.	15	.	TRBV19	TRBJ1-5	CASRNSHYSNQPQHF	TGTGCCAGTAGGAACAGTCATTATAGCAATCAGCCCCAGCATTTT
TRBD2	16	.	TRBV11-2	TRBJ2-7	CASGARGREGNYEQYF	TGTGCCAGCGGAGCCCGGGGGCGGGAGGGTAACTACGAGCAGTACTTC
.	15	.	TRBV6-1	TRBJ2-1	CATTRGRAIGNEQFF	TGTGCCACCACCAGGGGGAGGGCGATCGGCAATGAGCAGTTCTTC
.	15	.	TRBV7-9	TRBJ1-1	CASSLTNEGRGEAFF	TGTGCCAGCAGCTTAACGAACGAGGGTCGGGGTGAAGCTTTCTTT
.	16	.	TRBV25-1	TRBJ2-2	CASSPSDGANTGELFF	TGTGCCAGCAGTCCCTCCGATGGCGCGAACACCGGGGAGCTGTTTTTT
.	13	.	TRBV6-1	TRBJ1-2	CASSDANIYGYTF	TGTGCCAGCAGTGATGCCAACATCTATGGCTACACCTTC
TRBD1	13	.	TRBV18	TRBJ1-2	CASSPQDRTGYTF	TGTGCCAGCTCACCACAGGACAGGACAGGCTACACCTTC
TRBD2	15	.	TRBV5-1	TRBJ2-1	CASSLETSGGWEQFF	TGCGCCAGCAGCTTGGAGACTAGCGGAGGGTGGGAGCAGTTCTTC
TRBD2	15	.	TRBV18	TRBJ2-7	CASSPRLAGSYEQYF	TGTGCCAGCTCACCACGTCTAGCGGGCTCCTACGAGCAGTACTTC
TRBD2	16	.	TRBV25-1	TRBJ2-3	CASSAMAAGVGDTQYF	TGTGCCAGCAGTGCGATGGCAGCGGGAGTTGGGGATACGCAGTATTTT
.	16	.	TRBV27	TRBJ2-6	CASSLSIRSGANVLTF	TGTGCCAGCAGTTTATCTATACGCTCTGGGGCCAACGTCCTGACTTTC
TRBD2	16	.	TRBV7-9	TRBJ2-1	CASSPDWAGEGNEQFF	TGTGCCAGCAGCCCCGACTGGGCGGGAGAAGGGAATGAGCAGTTCTTC
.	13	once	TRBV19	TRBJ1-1	CASRGAGDTEAFF	TGTGCCAGTAGGGGGGCTGGGGACACTGAAGCTTTCTTT
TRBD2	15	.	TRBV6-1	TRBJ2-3	CASSELGGPTDTQYF	TGTGCCAGCAGTGAACTGGGAGGGCCGACAGATACGCAGTATTTT
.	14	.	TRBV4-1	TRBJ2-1	CASSHRTLWDEQFF	TGCGCCAGCAGCCACCGAACACTCTGGGATGAGCAGTTCTTC
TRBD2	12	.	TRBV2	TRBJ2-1	CASSDVGLEGFF	TGTGCCAGCAGTGATGTGGGACTAGAGGGATTCTTC
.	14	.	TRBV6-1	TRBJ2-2	CASQRLGYTGELFF	TGTGCCAGCCAGCGTCTAGGGTACACCGGGGAGCTGTTTTTT
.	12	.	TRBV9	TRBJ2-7	CASSRGSAEQYF	TGTGCCAGCAGCAGAGGGTCTGCCGAGCAGTACTTC
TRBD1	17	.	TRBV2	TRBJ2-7	CASGLKTGFVWSYEQYF	TGTGCCAGCGGACTCAAGACAGGGTTTGTTTGGTCCTACGAGCAGTACTTC